The rows below give T cell receptor beta chains drawn from one sample of a study of blood T cell repertoires in COVID-19. The method was immunoSEQ multiplex PCR; TCRdb's version includes in-frame clones alone and lacks a portion of them. Among about 98,000 clones, approximately 85% were seen once, and the ten largest hold 9.5% to 10%. Sequenced: peripheral blood. The receptors shown here come from a man in his forties with active or convalescent COVID-19. Both conserved end residues are part of each CDR3. The D gene is left open where the match is weak. Clone size is given for some rows only: seen once, a few or many times, or a class if the clone is expanded.

TRBJ1-6,few,TRBV21-1,-,TGTGCCAGCAGCAAGCCAGGGGGCAATAATTCACCCCTCCACTTT,CASSKPGGNNSPLHF
TRBJ1-2,-,TRBV3-1/TRBV3-2,-,TGTGCCAGCAGCCAGCATGGAGGGGAAGGCCTCTATGGCTACACCTTC,CASSQHGGEGLYGYTF
TRBJ2-7,-,TRBV7-2,TRBD2,TGTGCCAGCAGCATCGAAGGGACTATCTCCTACGAGCAGTACTTC,CASSIEGTISYEQYF
TRBJ2-1,-,TRBV7-3,-,TGTGCCAGCAGCTTAAGGCTAGACCCGTACAATGAGCAGTTCTTC,CASSLRLDPYNEQFF
TRBJ1-1,-,TRBV20-1,-,TGCAGTGCTACGGCGGTCGAAGCTTTCTTT,CSATAVEAFF
TRBJ2-5,-,TRBV19,-,TGTGCCAGTAGTATTGAGGGTAGGCAGTTGTCGGAGACCCAGTACTTC,CASSIEGRQLSETQYF
TRBJ2-2,-,TRBV3-1/TRBV3-2,-,TGTGCCAGCAGCCAACGGGGTGACAGGGAGCTGTTTTTT,CASSQRGDRELFF
TRBJ1-1,few,TRBV12-3/TRBV12-4,TRBD1,TGTGCCAGCAGTCCAGGGGGCCGGACTGAAGCTTTCTTT,CASSPGGRTEAFF
TRBJ2-2,-,TRBV6-5,-,TGTGCCAGCAGGGCAGGGTCCCTGAACACCGGGGAGCTGTTTTTT,CASRAGSLNTGELFF
TRBJ1-1,-,TRBV28,TRBD1,TGTGCCAGCAGTTTAAACAGGGGGACGACTGAAGCTTTCTTT,CASSLNRGTTEAFF
TRBJ2-5,-,TRBV10-3,TRBD2,TGTGCCATCAGGGATTCGACTAGCGGAGAAGAGACCCAGTACTTC,CAIRDSTSGEETQYF
TRBJ1-5,-,TRBV7-8,-,TGTGCCAGCAGCTTGGGGGGGCCTCAGCCCCAGCATTTT,CASSLGGPQPQHF
TRBJ2-7,-,TRBV3-1/TRBV3-2,-,TGTGCCAGCAGTTCTACCGGGAGCTACGAGCAGTACTTC,CASSSTGSYEQYF
TRBJ1-2,many,TRBV9,TRBD1,TGTGCCAGCAGCCATTCCCCGGGACAGGGTACCGGCTTAACATACTATGGCTACACCTTC,CASSHSPGQGTGLTYYGYTF
TRBJ2-3,-,TRBV19,TRBD1,TGTGCCAGTAGTGTATGGGGGACAGGCTACACAGATACGCAGTATTTT,CASSVWGTGYTDTQYF
TRBJ2-7,few,TRBV2,TRBD2,TGTGCCACCTCGAACGGGGGGTTGTCCTACGAGCAGTACTTC,CATSNGGLSYEQYF
TRBJ1-3,-,TRBV7-9,TRBD1,TGTGCCAGCAGCGCCGACAGGGTTGGAAACACCATATATTTT,CASSADRVGNTIYF
TRBJ1-3,-,TRBV27,-,TGTGCCAGCAAAGGAACAGGGAATTTGTGGGGAAACACCATATATTTT,CASKGTGNLWGNTIYF
TRBJ1-2,few,TRBV7-6,-,TGTGCCAGCAGCTCGACCCAGGGGAGTGGCTACACCTTC,CASSSTQGSGYTF
TRBJ1-4,-,TRBV7-2,-,TGTGCCAGCAGCCTGGACATAATTGCAACTAATGAAAAACTGTTTTTT,CASSLDIIATNEKLFF
TRBJ2-2,few,TRBV9,TRBD2,TGTGCCAGCAGCGTAGGTAGCGGGGGACCCAGCACCGGGGAGCTGTTTTTT,CASSVGSGGPSTGELFF
TRBJ2-7,-,TRBV7-2,TRBD1,TGTGCCAGCAGCGCACCGGGACAGGGGTATTACGAGCAGTACTTC,CASSAPGQGYYEQYF
TRBJ2-1,-,TRBV7-2,-,TGTGCCAGCAGCCCTCGGGACAAGAGCTCCTACAATGAGCAGTTCTTC,CASSPRDKSSYNEQFF
TRBJ1-3,-,TRBV20-1,-,TGCAGTGCTAGTAGGGGGTCGGGAAACACCATATATTTT,CSASRGSGNTIYF
TRBJ2-5,-,TRBV6-5,-,TGTGCCAGCAGTTCACAACAAGAGACCCAGTACTTC,CASSSQQETQYF
TRBJ2-3,once,TRBV18,-,TGTGCCAGCTCACCACCTGAGGGCCGGTTCACAGATACGCAGTATTTT,CASSPPEGRFTDTQYF